This T cell receptor beta chain was obtained from a study of blood T cell repertoires in COVID-19. Study information: The study drew acute and convalescent COVID-19 samples from the United States, Italy and Spain. T cells, B-cell-depleted T cells, or PBMCs supplied cDNA or gDNA.

The CDR3 covers 13 residues. CDR1 LNHDA and CDR2 SQIVND come from the germline V gene (reference sequence). V was shortened by 7 bases and J by 4 bases, with 11 bases between the two germline ends. The participants were between about 18 and 90 years old and came from about two dozen US areas. Recovery among Cohort 3 donors was established by two negative PCRs, clearance, or symptom resolution. This clone was seen once. The table came from immunoSEQ multiplex PCR; TCRdb's copy has only in-frame clones and leaves some out. The sample yields approximately 200,000 clones, about 85% seen once. The clonotype was recovered from a man aged 35 to 55 who had recovered from COVID-19. This sequence joins TRBV19 and TRBJ1-5, with no clear D. Sequenced sample: PBMCs or T cells enriched from blood (not recorded which). The CDR3 DNA follows: TGTGCCAGTAAGGCGGCAGATAATCAGCCCCAGCATTTT. Residues: CASKAADNQPQHF.